This TCR beta chain emerged from a study of a mutant IDH1 vaccine in newly diagnosed glioma. Turning to the study itself: Receipt of radiotherapy, temozolomide, or both preceded the study, and most received both.

The method was immunoSEQ multiplex PCR; TCRdb's version includes in-frame clones alone and lacks a portion of them. Among roughly 60,000 clones listed, around 74% were seen once. As to time point: week 35, safety follow-up. Vaccinated patients received 300 ug of mutant IDH1 20-mer peptide per dose, with topical imiquimod. In weeks 1, 3, 5, 7, 11, 15, 19 and 23, patients were vaccinated. The donors had new WHO grade 3 or 4 astrocytomas; these were IDH1-mutant and ATRX-lost. Trimming stripped 0 bases from V and 8 bases from J, with 21 bases between. The germline CDR1 and CDR2 sequences are SGHRS and YFSETQ. The CDR3 covers 17 residues. This clone has a single count. The antigen remains undetermined.

The rearrangement uses TRBV5-1 and TRBJ2-1, with D possibly TRBD2 on 6 matching bases. The source material was PBMCs, sampled from a glioma patient whose treatment included an IDH1 peptide vaccine. The source of this sequence is a man between 50 and 59 years old with glioma. This CDR3 reads CASSLGLSAGWEDEQFF. DNA of the CDR3: TGCGCCAGCAGCTTGGGGTTGAGCGCAGGGTGGGAGGATGAGCAGTTCTTC.